This T cell receptor beta chain was documented in a study of regulatory T cells in long-lasting Graves disease. Noted time point: persistent/refractory GD, antithyroid drugs over 5 years with positive TRAb. The TCR library was made from RNA extracted from PBMCs. Building of the TCR beta libraries involved iRepertoire HTBI primers and Arm-PCR of CDR3 regions. MiXCR, applied by TCRdb to the multiplex PCR reads, yields one record per CDR3 protein. The sample holds fewer than 450,000 distinct CDR3 sequences; about 20% are singletons and the top ten take 20% to 25%. This clonotype was seen only a few times. This TCR came from a female donor with Graves disease. Source: peripheral blood mononuclear cells (PBMCs), taken when the disease was refractory, from a patient treated with antithyroid drugs.

Here the CDR3 reads CASSLNWDRADTQYF. CDR3 sequence (DNA): TGTGCCAGCAGTTTAAATTGGGACAGGGCAGATACGCAGTATTTT. The rearrangement uses TRBV12-3 or TRBV12-4 and TRBJ2-3; TRBD1 matches at 9 bases. V shed 2 bases and J 4 bases; nucleotides not matched to a gene: 4. CDR3 size: 15 residues.